This record covers a single T cell receptor beta chain. V was shortened by 0 bases and J by 1 base, with 14 bases between the two germline ends. CDR3 length equals 17 residues. Germline V CDR1 and CDR2: LGHNA, YNFKEQ. Clones were sequenced by immunoSEQ multiplex PCR, and TCRdb holds only the in-frame ones, with some missing. The repertoire holds about 42,000 clones, with just over 85% as singletons. This sample was taken from a study of blood T cell repertoires in COVID-19. The chain combines TRBV4-2 with TRBJ2-3, with a possible D match to TRBD2 (6 bases). The clonotype was recovered from a man between 65 and 85 years old with acute or convalescent COVID-19. Specimen: peripheral blood. The CDR3 DNA is TGTGCCAGCAGCCAAGATTTGGCAGGCGGGGGCACAGATACGCAGTATTTT. It encodes CASSQDLAGGGTDTQYF.